Listed below are T cell receptor beta chains from one sample, sequenced in a study of blood T cell repertoires in COVID-19. Sequenced by immunoSEQ multiplex PCR; TCRdb stores in-frame clones only, minus some. The data contain 95,000 to 100,000 clones, roughly 79% of them seen just once; the ten biggest clones take up more than 9%. What was sequenced was peripheral blood. The receptors originated from an older man with acute or convalescent COVID-19. CDR3s leave out the opening cysteine and the closing phenylalanine or tryptophan. The order of the fields is V gene, clone size, CDR3 protein. Not every row has a clone size; where given, it reads once, few, many or a size class.

TRBV25-1 . ASSEYIYGYT
TRBV10-1 . ASSQDRLYGYT
TRBV27 . ASSFRRRVGSTEAF
TRBV4-1 . ASSQGHPYEQY
TRBV30 . AWSKPGQGSGANVLT
TRBV18 . ASSPWGGSRATEAF
TRBV24-1 . ATQEAGHTPGEQF
TRBV18 . ASSPPSGGRDSYNEQF
TRBV2 . ASSGGGRRTEAF
TRBV9 . ASSASTAWPNEQY
TRBV19 . ASSDRISYEQY
TRBV14 few ASSPGQVGNTIY
TRBV5-1 . ASSATVRDNWGSPLH
TRBV9 . ASSSGQPTNEKLF
TRBV6-5 . ASRDGQFVNQPQH
TRBV7-2 . ASSPLPRDTEAF
TRBV7-3 . ASTPDRKYYGYT
TRBV19 . ASSDRQGGTEAF
TRBV5-1 . ASSYDRSSYNSPLH
TRBV9 . ASSQGAAPHEQY
TRBV5-1 . ASSFSGTTDTQY
TRBV5-4 . ASSSPHGMAF
TRBV18 . ASSQTGEDTQY
TRBV7-9 few ASTWGVDTQY
TRBV6-5 . ASSYSGGSGNTIY
TRBV13 once ASYEGHETTGELF
TRBV7-3 . ASSFARDRPSPLH
TRBV18 . ASSNGQNNQPQH
TRBV7-2 . ASSPQGQALGEAF
TRBV2 . ASSALAGGAF
TRBV24-1 once ATSDSRTGNTEAF
TRBV27 . ASSPDRGAFSPLH
TRBV2 . ASSSPGLAGGRTDTQY
TRBV9 . ASSVSGQTGGYT
TRBV19 . ASSISRYGSYEQY
TRBV19 . ASSPAGLYGYT
TRBV19 once ASRDRGAPQTDTQY
TRBV6-5 . ASSSGALITDTQY
TRBV5-1 . ASRAVMINTGELF
TRBV4-1 . ASSQAPTVANYGYT
TRBV28 . ASSLAAPYEQY
TRBV18 . ASSPQTGGYEQY
TRBV11-2 . ASNPIEAYGNEQF
TRBV7-9 . ASSLGAGETQY
TRBV6-5 . ASSFGEHSNQPQH
TRBV3-1/TRBV3-2 . ASSPGSSNQPQH
TRBV5-8 . ASSLARTYRNYGYT
TRBV18 . ASSPGTQTYEQY
TRBV3-1/TRBV3-2 . ASSQGAGGPETQY
TRBV18 . ASSIRTSGTETQY
TRBV5-5 once ASSLVAGGLGYT
TRBV7-3 . ASSLRGQGSGELF
TRBV30 . AWSQRTSGSGAYNEQF
TRBV10-3 few AISDRVGYT
TRBV5-4 many ASSLSGELYGYT
TRBV6-4 . ASSLITGGEQF
TRBV5-1 . ASSFRDSYPAPLH
TRBV14 . ASSPTGLGTDTQY
TRBV7-9 . ASSAGTGRETQY
TRBV18 few ASSPSGQGGVQYEQF